One sample yielded the 12 T cell receptor beta chains listed below, sequenced in a study of cytomegalovirus exposure and HLA in healthy donors. With 60 Vbeta and 13 Jbeta primers, the PCR was carried out. Profiling relied on immunoSEQ multiplex PCR, and the TCRdb table lists in-frame clones only, not all of them. This table has under 130,000 clones, roughly 70% appearing once. The sequenced sample consisted of PBMCs. The source of these receptors is a woman between 45 and 60 years old in good health and CMV-seronegative.

Notes on this clone: The same CDR3 also results from other DNA sequences found in this sample. The V and J genes are TRBV5-1 and TRBJ1-1; D is ambiguous. This CDR3 has 14 amino acids. V lost 0 bases and J 3 bases, leaving 9 bases between the germline ends. Per the germline V gene, CDR1 is SGHRS and CDR2 is YFSETQ. The DNA of the CDR3 is TGCGCCAGCAGCTTGGCTGGAGGGTACACTGAAGCTTTCTTT. Protein product: CASSLAGGYTEAFF.

The chain links TRBV5-8 to TRBJ2-3, with 9 bases aligning to TRBD1. V shed 1 base, J shed 8 bases, and the junction held 11 bases outside the gene matches. This CDR3 is built from 16 residues. Germline CDR1 and CDR2: SGHTS and YDEGEE. In nucleotides, the CDR3 is TGTGCCAGCAGCTTGCCCCCGGGACAGGGTTTGGCTACGCAGTATTTT. It translates to CASSLPPGQGLATQYF.

The rearrangement joins TRBV11-2 to TRBJ2-1, with a tentative D call TRBD1 (5 bases). The CDR3 consists of 19 residues. The germline V and J ends were trimmed by 3 bases and 2 bases, with 23 bases remaining between them. Germline V gene data show CDR1 as SGHAT and CDR2 as FQNNGV. CDR3 loop: CASSFRGPNYGLAYNEQFF. For the CDR3, the DNA is TGTGCCAGCAGCTTTAGGGGCCCCAATTATGGCCTAGCCTACAATGAGCAGTTCTTC. Together with reference TRBV11-2 and TRBJ2-1, the CDR3 gives the full variable domain: EAGVAQSPRYKIIEKRQSVAFWCNPISGHATLYWYQQILGQGPKLLIQFQNNGVVDDSQLPKDRFSAERLKGVDSTLKIQPAKLEDSAVYLCASSFRGPNYGLAYNEQFFGPGTRLTVL.

The rearrangement joins TRBV4-1 to TRBJ1-4; D might be TRBD1 (6 bases). Germline CDR1 is MGHRA and CDR2 is YSYEKL. The CDR3 consists of 17 residues. V dropped 2 bases and J dropped 3 bases, with 16 bases sitting between them. The CDR3 bases are TGCGCCAGCAGCCAACCTGGGACATTTCTCGCTAATGAAAAACTGTTTTTT. Protein product: CASSQPGTFLANEKLFF.

This clone was seen more than once but under ten times. The chain carries TRBV7-8 and TRBJ1-3; a possible D gene is TRBD1 (6 bases). The length of the CDR3 is 16 residues. Trimming removed 2 bases from V and 0 bases from J, with 11 bases in between. Germline V gives CDR1 SGHVS, CDR2 FQNEAQ. CDR3 loop: CASSLNREGSGNTIYF. The CDR3 bases are TGTGCCAGCAGCTTAAACAGGGAAGGCTCTGGAAACACCATATATTTT.

This clone was detected only a few times. The gene calls are TRBV6-5 and TRBJ1-1; 7 nucleotides agree with TRBD1. Germline-derived CDR1 and CDR2 are MNHEY and SVGAGI. Germline trimming cut 10 bases from V and 10 bases from J; bases unmatched to any gene: 12. The length of the CDR3 is 12 residues. CDR3 residues: CATKTGTSAAFF. In nucleotides, the CDR3 is TGTGCCACAAAGACAGGGACCTCTGCAGCTTTCTTT.

This clone was seen only once. J is TRBJ2-7 and V is TRBV5-6; 13 bases agree with TRBD2. The CDR3 sequence is 16 residues long. The ends lost 5 bases at V and 4 bases at J; junction bases unmatched: 9. CDR1 SGHDT and CDR2 YYEEEE come from the germline V gene. This chain's CDR3 is CASRRPGLAGSYEQYF. CDR3 in DNA: TGTGCCAGCAGAAGACCGGGACTAGCGGGGAGTTACGAGCAGTACTTC.

The genes are TRBV27 and TRBJ2-7; 7 nucleotides line up with TRBD2. This CDR3 region has 15 residues. Germline V gene sequence: CDR1 MNHEY, CDR2 SMNVEV (reference sequence). V was clipped by 8 bases and J by 2 bases; unmatched bases: 12. Here the CDR3 reads CASFRIGSGAYEQYF. The CDR3 DNA follows: TGTGCCAGCTTTCGAATAGGCAGCGGGGCCTACGAGCAGTACTTC.

The rearrangement links TRBV30 to TRBJ2-3; TRBD1 might be the D (5 bases). V was cut by 5 bases and J by 1 base, with 13 bases left in between. Germline-derived CDR1 and CDR2 are GTSNPN and SVGIG (reference sequence). The CDR3 is 14 residues long. The CDR3 loop is CAWGLGVGTDTQYF. For the CDR3, the DNA is TGTGCCTGGGGTTTAGGGGTGGGCACAGATACGCAGTATTTT.

The J gene is TRBJ2-1, the V gene TRBV4-1; 14 nucleotides line up with TRBD2. Germline values: CDR1 MGHRA, CDR2 YSYEKL. With 5 bases clipped from V and 8 bases from J, the junction kept 17 bases outside the gene matches. The CDR3 extends over 19 amino acids. CDR3: CASSSPGLAGATNSDEQFF. DNA of the CDR3: TGCGCCAGCAGCTCGCCGGGACTAGCGGGAGCAACTAATTCTGATGAGCAGTTCTTC.

The chain has TRBV5-6 and TRBJ1-5, with a tentative D call TRBD1 (5 bases). V lost 0 bases and J lost 7, with 11 bases in between. CDR3 size: 14 residues. Per the germline V gene, CDR1 is SGHDT and CDR2 is YYEEEE. The CDR3 spells CASSLGQGGQPQHF. The CDR3 DNA reads as TGTGCCAGCAGCTTGGGCCAGGGTGGGCAGCCCCAGCATTTT.

The genes are TRBV7-3 and TRBJ2-1, with 7 nucleotides matching TRBD2. This CDR3 region has 15 residues. The junction had 5 bases not matched to a gene; V was cut back by 2 bases and J by 4 bases. Germline loops: CDR1 SGHTA, CDR2 FQGTGA. CDR3 nucleotides: TGTGCCAGCAGCTTACTAGCGGTTACGTACAATGAGCAGTTCTTC. It translates to CASSLLAVTYNEQFF.